The 7 T cell receptor beta chains given below trace back to one sample, sequenced in a study of blood T cell repertoires in COVID-19. TCRdb keeps only in-frame clones here, not all; method: immunoSEQ multiplex PCR. The data contain 150,000 to 200,000 clones, 89% of them singletons. Material for sequencing was PBMCs or T cells enriched from blood (not recorded which). The receptors come from a woman in her late teens or twenties who had recovered from COVID-19.

The V call is TRBV20-1, the J call TRBJ1-4, with TRBD1 matching over 8 bases. The V segment lost 3 bases and the J segment 8 bases; nucleotides outside the gene matches: 23. From germline, CDR1 is DFQATT and CDR2 SNEGSKA (reference sequence). The CDR3 runs to 19 residues. For the CDR3, the DNA is TGCAGTGCTAGTCTGCGGGGACAGGTTAGAGGAGGGGATTTCGAAAAACTGTTTTTT. Translating it yields CSASLRGQVRGGDFEKLFF.

CDR3 in amino acids: CASRRTRGGQPQHF. DNA for the CDR3: TGTGCCAGTAGGCGGACACGGGGAGGACAGCCCCAGCATTTT. The V call is TRBV19, the J call TRBJ1-5; weak D call: TRBD1 (5 bases). The CDR3 has 14 amino acids. V dropped 6 bases and J dropped 7 bases, with 16 bases sitting between them. Germline assignment: CDR1 LNHDA and CDR2 SQIVND (reference sequence). The full variable domain, rest sourced from reference TRBV19 and TRBJ1-5, is DGGITQSPKYLFRKEGQNVTLSCEQNLNHDAMYWYRQDPGQGLRLIYYSQIVNDFQKGDIAEGYSVSREKKESFPLTVTSAQKNPTAFYLCASRRTRGGQPQHFGDGTRLSIL.

This chain joins TRBV6-5 and TRBJ2-3, with 8 bases identical to TRBD1. Germline assignment: CDR1 MNHEY and CDR2 SVGAGI. Trimming removed 6 bases from V and 2 bases from J; junction bases left unmatched: 1. The CDR3 extends over 13 amino acids. CDR3 in amino acids: CASRTGDTDTQYF. The CDR3 DNA follows: TGTGCCAGCAGGACAGGGGACACAGATACGCAGTATTTT.

This sequence joins TRBV4-3 and TRBJ2-1; 11 bases fit TRBD2. The V gene end was trimmed by 0 bases and the J gene end by 8 bases; junction bases not matched to a gene: 6. The CDR3 has 16 amino acids. From germline, CDR1 is LGHNA and CDR2 YSLEER. The CDR3 loop reads CASSQDTSGSRHEQFF. Written as DNA, the CDR3 is TGCGCCAGCAGCCAAGACACTAGCGGGAGTCGCCATGAGCAGTTCTTC.

The J gene is TRBJ1-1, the V gene TRBV12-3 or TRBV12-4; D remains ambiguous. This CDR3 has 13 residues. The germline V and J ends were trimmed by 5 bases and 8 bases, with 15 bases remaining between them. CDR3 DNA: TGTGCCAGCAGTGATACACCGGGAGTGGAAGCTTTCTTT. As protein: CASSDTPGVEAFF.

This clone was observed a handful of times. The chain has TRBV15 and TRBJ2-7; 7 bases are a match to TRBD2. The CDR3 has 14 residues. V lost 3 bases, J lost 0 bases, and 2 bases stayed unmatched. CDR1 is LNHNV and CDR2 is YYDKDF in the germline V gene (reference sequence). CDR3 residues: CATSRGLNSYEQYF. The CDR3 DNA sequence: TGTGCCACCAGCAGGGGACTAAACTCCTACGAGCAGTACTTC.

The chain recombines TRBV4-1 with TRBJ1-2; the D gene is possibly TRBD1 (5 bases). Per germline, CDR1 MGHRA and CDR2 YSYEKL. The CDR3 length is 12 residues. The V end was cut by 1 base, the J end by 7 bases, with 7 bases between. The CDR3 sequence is CASSQVGGGYTF. CDR3 sequence (DNA): TGCGCCAGCAGCCAAGTGGGGGGTGGCTACACCTTC.